The T cell receptor (beta chain) described here comes from a study of beta chain features in type 1 diabetes. Study overall: Healthy donors and patients had similar age, gender and cell yields.

Expressed TCRB transcripts were sequenced, since all the RNA that had been isolated was reverse transcribed. Produced via immunoSEQ multiplex PCR; TCRdb's table is partial and in-frame only. The sample lists 550,000 to 850,000 clones, roughly 13% occurring once. Study conclusions and caveats: There was a moderate but significant shortening of TCRB CDR3s in all four CD4+ subsets of Type 1 diabetes patients.

Regarding this clone: Its antigen is unidentified.

Germline V gives CDR1 SNHLY, CDR2 FYNNEI. Trimming cost V 4 bases and J 2 bases, with 14 bases left between them. The CDR3 has 15 residues. This receptor was identified in a man between 18 and 35 years old with type 1 diabetes. V and J are TRBV2 and TRBJ2-5; D unclear. The specimen sequenced was naive CD4+ T cells from blood. CDR3 nucleotides: TGTGCCAGCAGTGGTTCAAGTCTACTTCAAGAGACCCAGTACTTC. This codes for CASSGSSLLQETQYF.